This T cell receptor (beta chain) was captured by sequencing in a study of blood T cell repertoires in COVID-19. Study-wide context: The samples span acute and convalescent COVID-19 from the United States, Italy and Spain.

Data came from immunoSEQ multiplex PCR; TCRdb stores just in-frame clones and leaves some out. The sample gives fewer than 70,000 clones, 75% to 90% of which show up once; 7% to 10% is in the top ten. V lost 0 bases and J 0 bases, leaving 11 bases between the germline ends. This CDR3 region has 17 residues. Germline V gene data show CDR1 as LGHDT and CDR2 as YNNKEL (reference sequence). V gene TRBV3-1 (or the pseudogene TRBV3-2) combines with J gene TRBJ2-2, with D possibly matching TRBD1 (6 bases). The source is a woman in her seventies with active COVID-19. The specimen was peripheral blood. This CDR3 reads CASSQDPGAANTGELFF. CDR3 coding DNA: TGTGCCAGCAGCCAAGATCCAGGGGCTGCGAACACCGGGGAGCTGTTTTTT.